Presented here are 27 T cell receptor beta chains from one specimen sequenced in a study of memory CD4+ T cells and cytomegalovirus serostatus. Method: immunoSEQ multiplex PCR; TCRdb's copy keeps in-frame clones and lacks some. The profile shows roughly 50,000 clones, 82% of them singletons. The sort gate was single viable CD3+CD4+CD8-CD45RO+ cells for memory CD4+ T cells. The sequenced sample consisted of memory CD4+ T cells from blood. Source of these receptors: an adult in good health and CMV-seronegative. Some clones in this sample may be carry-over from other donors' samples.

This clone was counted between two and nine times. V is TRBV10-1 and J is TRBJ2-1; 11 nucleotides line up with TRBD2. The CDR3 spans 15 residues. J was trimmed by 10 bases and V by 3 bases; bases with no gene match: 8. Germline V gives CDR1 WNHNN, CDR2 SYGVQD (reference sequence). This chain's CDR3 is CASSDAASGRREQFF. The CDR3 DNA reads TGCGCCAGCAGTGATGCGGCTAGCGGGAGGAGGGAGCAGTTCTTC.

V and J are TRBV6-1 and TRBJ1-4; tentative D call: TRBD1 (5 bases). Germline CDR1 is MNHNS and CDR2 is SASEGT. CDR3 length: 14 residues. The V end was cut by 2 bases, the J end by 8 bases, with 12 bases between. CDR3 sequence: CASSEQGGVEKLFF. Written as DNA, the CDR3 is TGTGCCAGCAGTGAACAGGGTGGGGTGGAAAAACTGTTTTTT.

This clone showed up just a few times. The CDR3 DNA reads TGTGCCAGCAGCTTAGAAGGGACAGGGGGTTTCTCTGGAAACACCATATATTTT. It yields the protein CASSLEGTGGFSGNTIYF. The chain combines TRBV7-2 with TRBJ1-3, with 11 bases aligning to TRBD1. The CDR3 consists of 18 residues. CDR1 SGHTA and CDR2 FQGNSA come from the germline V gene. The trim removed 1 base at V and 0 bases at J, leaving 5 bases unmatched.

This clone was picked up a small number of times. CDR3 protein: CASSVGQANTEAFF. In DNA form, the CDR3 reads TGTGCCAGCAGCGTAGGGCAGGCGAACACTGAAGCTTTCTTT. The V gene is TRBV9, the J gene TRBJ1-1; D is undetermined. V lost 0 bases, J lost 1 base, and 7 bases lay in between. Germline CDR1 is SGDLS and CDR2 is YYNGEE. The CDR3 spans 14 residues.

This chain uses TRBV2 with TRBJ2-1, with D hard to call. The ends were cut back, 2 bases at V and 6 bases at J, with 20 bases in the middle. This CDR3 contains 17 residues. Germline CDR1 and CDR2: SNHLY and FYNNEI. The DNA of the CDR3 is TGTGCCAGCAGTGAACGGCGCCGTCTGGGGTTGGGCAATGAGCAGTTCTTC. As protein: CASSERRRLGLGNEQFF.

The gene calls are TRBV5-1 and TRBJ1-1; 9 bases match TRBD1. V lost 4 bases and J lost 3; bases outside the gene matches: 7. Germline V gives CDR1 SGHRS, CDR2 YFSETQ. CDR3 length: 15 residues. The CDR3: CASSGRTGVYTEAFF. The CDR3 coding sequence is TGCGCCAGCAGCGGCCGGACAGGGGTTTACACTGAAGCTTTCTTT.

In its sample, this clone was seen a few times. The genes are TRBV5-1 and TRBJ2-7, with TRBD2 matching over 15 bases. The CDR3 runs 16 residues. In germline, CDR1 is SGHRS, CDR2 YFSETQ. The trim removed 4 bases at V and 5 bases at J, leaving 7 bases unmatched. This CDR3 reads CASSRGLAGGDDEQYF. DNA for the CDR3: TGCGCCAGCAGCCGGGGACTAGCGGGAGGTGACGACGAGCAGTACTTC.

The chain recombines TRBV7-2 with TRBJ2-5; D may match TRBD1 or TRBD2 (5 bases each). The V gene lost 5 bases and the J gene lost 5 bases, with 15 bases spanning the gap. The CDR3 consists of 14 residues. Germline V gene data show CDR1 as SGHTA and CDR2 as FQGNSA. The DNA for the CDR3 is TGTGCCAGCAGCCCGACGGGGCAAAGCGAGACCCAGTACTTC. Translated: CASSPTGQSETQYF.

The chain employs TRBV5-1 and TRBJ2-5; 11 nucleotides align to TRBD2. CDR1 and CDR2 (germline): SGHRS, YFSETQ. The CDR3 has 16 residues. V was clipped by 0 bases and J by 5 bases; unmatched bases: 6. In DNA form, the CDR3 reads TGCGCCAGCAGCTTGGGGGGACTAGCGGTTTACGAGACCCAGTACTTC. Its translation is CASSLGGLAVYETQYF. Together with reference TRBV5-1 and TRBJ2-5, the CDR3 gives the full variable domain: KAGVTQTPRYLIKTRGQQVTLSCSPISGHRSVSWYQQTPGQGLQFLFEYFSETQRNKGNFPGRFSGRQFSNSRSEMNVSTLELGDSALYLCASSLGGLAVYETQYFGPGTRLLVL.

V usage is TRBV28 and J usage is TRBJ2-5; D is unclear. This CDR3 contains 12 residues. V was shortened by 1 base and J by 11 bases, with 11 bases between the two germline ends. Germline loops: CDR1 MDHEN, CDR2 SYDVKM. The CDR3: CASSLLLSRQYF. CDR3 DNA: TGTGCCAGCAGTTTATTGCTCTCGCGGCAGTACTTC.

The V and J genes are TRBV6-6 and TRBJ1-6; D uncertain. The germline V and J ends were trimmed by 0 bases and 9 bases, with 6 bases remaining between them. This CDR3 region has 13 residues. The V gene's germline CDR1 is MNHNY and CDR2 SVGAGI (reference sequence). DNA for the CDR3: TGTGCCAGCAGTTACTCATCGCGTTCACCCCTCCACTTT. It translates to CASSYSSRSPLHF.

This sequence joins TRBV18 and TRBJ1-1; D may be TRBD1 (6 bases). The CDR3 is 15 amino acids. CDR1 and CDR2 from the germline V gene are KGHSH and LQKENI. With 3 bases removed from V and 3 bases from J, the gap between germline ends came to 14 bases. The CDR3 region is CASSPQQGRDTEAFF. The DNA of the CDR3 is TGTGCCAGCTCACCCCAACAGGGTAGGGACACTGAAGCTTTCTTT.

This chain links TRBV27 with TRBJ2-6; D might be TRBD2 (5 bases). CDR3 size: 16 residues. Germline-derived CDR1 and CDR2 are MNHEY and SMNVEV (reference sequence). Trimming stripped 2 bases from V and 4 bases from J, with 12 bases between. DNA for the CDR3: TGTGCCAGCAGTTTAAGTCCTACGGGGGGGGCCAACGTCCTGACTTTC. This gives the protein CASSLSPTGGANVLTF. The complete variable domain, with remaining parts taken from reference TRBV27 and TRBJ2-6, reads EAQVTQNPRYLITVTGKKLTVTCSQNMNHEYMSWYRQDPGLGLRQIYYSMNVEVTDKGDVPEGYKVSRKEKRNFPLILESPSPNQTSLYFCASSLSPTGGANVLTFGAGSRLTVL.

The chain carries TRBV10-2 and TRBJ2-2, with D unresolved. The ends were cut back, 3 bases at V and 5 bases at J, with 13 bases in the middle. Germline V gives CDR1 WSHSY, CDR2 SAAADI. This CDR3 is 15 amino acids long. Written as DNA, the CDR3 is TGCGCCAGCAGTGACGGAAAAACCGGAACCGGGGAGCTGTTTTTT. As protein: CASSDGKTGTGELFF.

The chain combines TRBV15 with TRBJ2-1; D ambiguous. V dropped 0 bases and J dropped 3 bases, with 6 bases sitting between them. This CDR3 has 14 residues. Germline CDR1 LNHNV, CDR2 YYDKDF (reference sequence). The DNA of the CDR3 is TGTGCCACCAGCAGAGATTTACTCTACAATGAGCAGTTCTTC. Amino acid sequence: CATSRDLLYNEQFF.

The chain has TRBV5-1 and TRBJ2-7; tentatively, D is TRBD2 (6 bases). With 4 bases removed from V and 2 bases from J, the gap between germline ends came to 13 bases. The CDR3 is 14 residues long. Looked up from germline, CDR1 is SGHRS and CDR2 is YFSETQ. The CDR3 DNA follows: TGCGCCAGCAGCACCCTGGAGGGAACCTACGAGCAGTACTTC. It is translated as CASSTLEGTYEQYF.

The rearrangement joins TRBV6-5 to TRBJ1-4, with D maybe TRBD1 (5 bases). Trimming pared 5 bases from V and 14 bases from J, leaving 12 bases between. The CDR3 is 11 residues long. Germline CDR1 reads MNHEY; CDR2 reads SVGAGI. The CDR3 nucleotides read TGTGCCAGCAGTCCCGGGACCCTGCTGTTTTTT. This gives the protein CASSPGTLLFF.

The chain recombines TRBV7-8 with TRBJ2-7; maybe TRBD1 (5 bases). The germline V gene has CDR1 SGHVS and CDR2 FQNEAQ. The CDR3 contains 13 residues. V lost 7 bases, J lost 5 bases, and 15 bases lay in between. CDR3 amino acids: CASTISPRDEQYF. CDR3 coding DNA: TGTGCCAGCACCATCTCCCCCAGGGACGAGCAGTACTTC.

The chain uses TRBV18 and TRBJ2-6; 9 nucleotides match TRBD1. This CDR3 comprises 21 residues. V trimming: 1 base; J trimming: 3 bases; junction bases outside the gene matches: 16. Germline assignment: CDR1 KGHSH and CDR2 LQKENI. In DNA form, the CDR3 reads TGTGCCAGCTCACCACGAGCGGCCGTGAACAGGGGGCTTGGTGGGGCCAACGTCCTGACTTTC. Translating gives CASSPRAAVNRGLGGANVLTF.

The CDR3 reads CASIRSGLAGEGSSYEQYF. As DNA, the CDR3 is TGCGCCAGCATTCGATCGGGACTAGCGGGAGAGGGGAGCTCCTACGAGCAGTACTTC. The chain has TRBV10-2 and TRBJ2-7; TRBD2 matches 14 bases. Germline CDR1 and CDR2: WSHSY and SAAADI. The V and J ends lost 7 bases and 0 bases, in that order; junction bases with no gene match: 14. The CDR3 has 19 residues.

This chain links TRBV7-9 with TRBJ1-2; TRBD1 is a possible D gene (5 bases). The CDR3 length is 12 residues. The germline gives CDR1 SEHNR, CDR2 FQNEAQ (reference sequence). Trimming left V 5 bases short and J 8 bases short, with 12 bases between. DNA of the CDR3: TGTGCCAGCAGCCCCGGGGCTCCGGGCTACACCTTC. It yields the protein CASSPGAPGYTF.

This chain links TRBV27 with TRBJ1-2; no clear D. The germline CDR1 and CDR2 sequences are MNHEY and SMNVEV (reference sequence). The ends were cut back, 2 bases at V and 8 bases at J, with 15 bases in the middle. This CDR3 is 14 amino acids long. DNA of the CDR3: TGTGCCAGCAGTTTAGATTGGCCCGGGCGCGGCTACACCTTC. Protein product: CASSLDWPGRGYTF.

This clone was seen once. This chain connects TRBV18 to TRBJ2-4, with D possibly matching TRBD1 (6 bases). V lost 3 bases and J 7 bases, leaving 13 bases between the germline ends. This CDR3 has 14 residues. From germline, CDR1 is KGHSH and CDR2 LQKENI. Written as DNA, the CDR3 is TGTGCCAGCTCACCGACCGGGACAATCAACATTCAGTACTTC. Its protein is CASSPTGTINIQYF.

The rearrangement links TRBV19 to TRBJ2-7; D remains ambiguous. The V end lost 3 bases, the J end lost 4 bases, and 4 bases lay between the germline ends. This CDR3 has 11 amino acids. From germline, CDR1 is LNHDA and CDR2 SQIVND (reference sequence). CDR3 nucleotides: TGTGCCAGTAGTATGGAATACGAGCAGTACTTC. It translates to CASSMEYEQYF.

The J gene is TRBJ1-3, the V gene TRBV7-8, with TRBD1 matching 7 bases. CDR1 SGHVS and CDR2 FQNEAQ come from the germline V gene. The CDR3 sequence is 15 residues long. J lost 3 bases, V lost 11 bases, and 13 bases had no gene match. DNA for the CDR3: TGTGCCTGCTCCGTAGGGGGCGGAATTGGAAACACCATATATTTT. As protein: CACSVGGGIGNTIYF.

The rearrangement joins TRBV28 to TRBJ2-1, with TRBD2 matching over 10 bases. Looked up from germline, CDR1 is MDHEN and CDR2 is SYDVKM. Unmatched junction bases numbered 8, after V lost 5 bases and J lost 4 bases. This CDR3 comprises 16 residues. CDR3 sequence: CASSPSGTSVYNEQFF. The CDR3 DNA reads TGTGCCAGCAGTCCCTCCGGGACTAGCGTATACAATGAGCAGTTCTTC.

The rearrangement links TRBV30 to TRBJ2-7; TRBD1 matches 9 bases. This CDR3 contains 13 residues. The germline gives CDR1 GTSNPN, CDR2 SVGIG (reference sequence). The V gene end was trimmed by 3 bases and the J gene end by 6 bases; junction bases not matched to a gene: 6. The CDR3 is CAWRDRGYGEQYF. The CDR3 DNA reads TGTGCCTGGAGGGACAGGGGATATGGCGAGCAGTACTTC.